These T cell receptor beta chains were read from a single sample in a study of blood T cell repertoires in COVID-19. Measured with immunoSEQ multiplex PCR; TCRdb has only the in-frame clones, and not every one. Of 55,000 to 75,000 clones in the sample, about 80% were seen once. Sequences were obtained from peripheral blood. These receptors all stem from a man aged 55 to 70 with acute or convalescent COVID-19. The CDR3 runs from the conserved cysteine through the conserved F or W. D genes are given only for firm matches. Clone size appears in some rows only: once, few, many, or a class for an expanded clone.

d_call: TRBD1; clone_size: NA; v_call: TRBV5-1; j_call: TRBJ2-2; cdr3_nt: TGCGCCAGCAGCTCCCGGACAGGGTCCGGGGAGCTGTTTTTT; cdr3_aa: CASSSRTGSGELFF
d_call: NA; clone_size: NA; v_call: TRBV30; j_call: TRBJ1-1; cdr3_nt: TGTGCCTGGAGGGCCCTCCAGGGAAATCTTCTCGAGGCTTTCTTT; cdr3_aa: CAWRALQGNLLEAFF
d_call: TRBD1; clone_size: many; v_call: TRBV19; j_call: TRBJ1-2; cdr3_nt: TGTGCCAGTAGGACCTCCGGGACAGGGTTTATCTATGGCTACACCTTC; cdr3_aa: CASRTSGTGFIYGYTF
d_call: TRBD1; clone_size: NA; v_call: TRBV5-6; j_call: TRBJ1-2; cdr3_nt: TGTGCCAGCAGCCTAACCGGGACAGTTTTTAACTATGGCTACACCTTC; cdr3_aa: CASSLTGTVFNYGYTF
d_call: NA; clone_size: NA; v_call: TRBV28; j_call: TRBJ2-7; cdr3_nt: TGTGCCAGCAGTCAGGGGCCCTACGAGCAGTACTTC; cdr3_aa: CASSQGPYEQYF
d_call: TRBD1; clone_size: NA; v_call: TRBV10-3; j_call: TRBJ1-4; cdr3_nt: TGTGCCATCAGTGGGACAGGGGACGATGAAAAACTGTTTTTT; cdr3_aa: CAISGTGDDEKLFF
d_call: NA; clone_size: NA; v_call: TRBV9; j_call: TRBJ2-1; cdr3_nt: TGTGCCAGCAGCGTAGAATGGGAGGTCCCCCACAATGAGCAGTTCTTC; cdr3_aa: CASSVEWEVPHNEQFF
d_call: TRBD1; clone_size: few; v_call: TRBV30; j_call: TRBJ1-3; cdr3_nt: TGTGCCTGGAACAGGGGGGAACGAAACACCATATATTTT; cdr3_aa: CAWNRGERNTIYF
d_call: TRBD1; clone_size: NA; v_call: TRBV15; j_call: TRBJ1-5; cdr3_nt: TGTGCCACCAGCAGAGAAGTTACAGGGGTTCAGCCCCAGCATTTT; cdr3_aa: CATSREVTGVQPQHF
d_call: TRBD1; clone_size: NA; v_call: TRBV5-1; j_call: TRBJ2-3; cdr3_nt: TGCGCCAGCAGCGCCGGGACAGCCACAGATACGCAGTATTTT; cdr3_aa: CASSAGTATDTQYF
d_call: NA; clone_size: NA; v_call: TRBV7-9; j_call: TRBJ1-6; cdr3_nt: TGTGCCAGCAGCCGCGGTAATTCACCCCTCCACTTT; cdr3_aa: CASSRGNSPLHF
d_call: TRBD1; clone_size: NA; v_call: TRBV2; j_call: TRBJ2-5; cdr3_nt: TGTGCCGGACAGGGGGCCGGTGAGACCCAGTACTTC; cdr3_aa: CAGQGAGETQYF
d_call: TRBD2; clone_size: NA; v_call: TRBV5-5; j_call: TRBJ2-7; cdr3_nt: TGTGCCAGCAGCTTGGGGCCGCGGGAGATTACCTACGAGCAGTACTTC; cdr3_aa: CASSLGPREITYEQYF
d_call: NA; clone_size: NA; v_call: TRBV18; j_call: TRBJ2-1; cdr3_nt: TGTGCCAGTTCCTCCGGGGTTGGAGACAATGAGCAGTTCTTC; cdr3_aa: CASSSGVGDNEQFF
d_call: TRBD1; clone_size: NA; v_call: TRBV19; j_call: TRBJ1-5; cdr3_nt: TGTGCCAGCCACCGGGACAGGGGGCTTCGGAATCAGCCCCAGCATTTT; cdr3_aa: CASHRDRGLRNQPQHF
d_call: TRBD2; clone_size: NA; v_call: TRBV7-9; j_call: TRBJ2-1; cdr3_nt: TGTGCCAGCAGCTCTGCGGCTAGCGGGAGGAGCAATGAGCAGTTCTTC; cdr3_aa: CASSSAASGRSNEQFF
d_call: TRBD2; clone_size: NA; v_call: TRBV14; j_call: TRBJ2-2; cdr3_nt: TGTGCCAGCAGCCAAGATCCCAGCGGGAGCGTCACCGGGGAGCTGTTTTTT; cdr3_aa: CASSQDPSGSVTGELFF
d_call: NA; clone_size: NA; v_call: TRBV19; j_call: TRBJ2-2; cdr3_nt: TGTGCCAGTAGTTCCCAGGGGAAGATTTTCGGGGAGCTGTTTTTT; cdr3_aa: CASSSQGKIFGELFF
d_call: NA; clone_size: NA; v_call: TRBV6-6; j_call: TRBJ2-1; cdr3_nt: TGTGCCAGCAGTCCGGGACTGACGAACCATGAGCAGTTCTTC; cdr3_aa: CASSPGLTNHEQFF
d_call: TRBD1; clone_size: NA; v_call: TRBV7-8; j_call: TRBJ1-5; cdr3_nt: TGTGCCAGCAGCTTAGCGCAGGGACAGCGAATTCAGCCCCAGCATTTT; cdr3_aa: CASSLAQGQRIQPQHF
d_call: NA; clone_size: few; v_call: TRBV28; j_call: TRBJ1-4; cdr3_nt: TGTGCCAGCAGTCCTGGGGGGAGAGGCAATGAAAAACTGTTTTTT; cdr3_aa: CASSPGGRGNEKLFF
d_call: NA; clone_size: NA; v_call: TRBV7-8; j_call: TRBJ1-4; cdr3_nt: TGTGCCAGCAGCTTGAATACGCGTATTCGGGGTGAAAAACTGTTTTTT; cdr3_aa: CASSLNTRIRGEKLFF
d_call: NA; clone_size: NA; v_call: TRBV5-4; j_call: TRBJ2-5; cdr3_nt: TGTGCCAGCAGCGGTGGGGCGGGGGAGACCCAGTACTTC; cdr3_aa: CASSGGAGETQYF
d_call: TRBD1; clone_size: NA; v_call: TRBV5-1; j_call: TRBJ1-6; cdr3_nt: TGCGCCCGCAGCTCCGGGGACAGGGGGGGGTATAATTCACCCCTCCACTTT; cdr3_aa: CARSSGDRGGYNSPLHF
d_call: NA; clone_size: few; v_call: TRBV3-1/TRBV3-2; j_call: TRBJ1-5; cdr3_nt: TGTGCCAGCAGCCAAGCCTACGGGGAGGCCCAGGGCAATCAGCCCCAGCATTTT; cdr3_aa: CASSQAYGEAQGNQPQHF
d_call: TRBD1; clone_size: NA; v_call: TRBV18; j_call: TRBJ1-4; cdr3_nt: TGTGCCAGCTCACCGGGACAGGGTGAAAAACTGTTTTTT; cdr3_aa: CASSPGQGEKLFF